This T cell receptor (beta chain) originates from a study of control samples from healthy donors and cancer patients. The method was immunoSEQ multiplex PCR; TCRdb's version includes in-frame clones alone and lacks a portion of them. The repertoire holds 150,000 to 200,000 clones, with approximately 94% as singletons. CDR1 is SGHTA, CDR2 FQGNSA, per germline. The CDR3 contains 15 residues. V lost 6 bases to trimming and J lost 1 base; unmatched junction nucleotides: 8. The sequenced sample was blood. The receptor was isolated from a woman aged 40 to 50 in good health. J is TRBJ1-2 and V is TRBV7-2, with 7 nucleotides matching TRBD1. The CDR3 spells CASSRPPGGNYGYTF. In nucleotides, the CDR3 is TGTGCCAGCAGTCGACCGCCAGGGGGTAACTATGGCTACACCTTC.